One TCR beta chain is described in this entry. As yet, its antigen is unknown. 60 Vbeta and 13 Jbeta primers were used in PCR. The data were produced by immunoSEQ multiplex PCR, yet TCRdb's version contains in-frame clones alone and is incomplete. The sample holds roughly 130,000 clones, around three quarters seen once. This entry comes from a study of cytomegalovirus exposure and HLA in healthy donors. Study conclusions and caveats: There were about 160 TCR beta chains listed as cytomegalovirus-associated. Prediction of most subjects' HLA-A and HLA-B alleles by TCR beta sequences was reportedly accurate.

The V end was cut by 5 bases, the J end by 8 bases, with 26 bases between. Germline V gene sequence: CDR1 SSHAT, CDR2 FNYEAQ (reference sequence). This CDR3 spans 17 amino acids. This TCR derives from a man aged 18-30 years in good health and CMV-seronegative. The sample was PBMCs. The chain has TRBV7-7 and TRBJ2-3, with D possibly being TRBD2 (6 bases). The CDR3 DNA reads TGTGCCAGCAGCCCGTTGGTAGGAAACTTTGGGGACTCTACGCAGTATTTT. It specifies CASSPLVGNFGDSTQYF.